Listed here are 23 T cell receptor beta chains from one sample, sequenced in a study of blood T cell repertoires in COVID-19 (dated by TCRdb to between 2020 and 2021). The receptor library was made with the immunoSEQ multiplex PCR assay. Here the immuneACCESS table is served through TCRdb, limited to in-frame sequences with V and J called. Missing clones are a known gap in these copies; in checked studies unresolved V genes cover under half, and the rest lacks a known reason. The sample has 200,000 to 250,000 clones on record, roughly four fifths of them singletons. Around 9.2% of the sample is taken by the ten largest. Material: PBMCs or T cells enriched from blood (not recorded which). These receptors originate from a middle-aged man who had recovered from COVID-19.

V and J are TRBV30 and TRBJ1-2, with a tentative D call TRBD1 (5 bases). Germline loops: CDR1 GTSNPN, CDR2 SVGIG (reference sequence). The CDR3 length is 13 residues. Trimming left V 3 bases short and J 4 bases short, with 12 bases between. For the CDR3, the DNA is TGTGCCTGGAGCCGGGGAGGGACCTATGGCTACACCTTC. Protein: CAWSRGGTYGYTF.

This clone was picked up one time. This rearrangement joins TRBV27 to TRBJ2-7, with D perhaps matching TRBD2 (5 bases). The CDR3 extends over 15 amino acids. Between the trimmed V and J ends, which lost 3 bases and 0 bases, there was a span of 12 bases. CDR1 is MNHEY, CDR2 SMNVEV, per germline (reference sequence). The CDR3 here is CASSFRARGSYEQYF. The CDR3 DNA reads TGTGCCAGCAGTTTCCGGGCTCGGGGCTCCTACGAGCAGTACTTC.

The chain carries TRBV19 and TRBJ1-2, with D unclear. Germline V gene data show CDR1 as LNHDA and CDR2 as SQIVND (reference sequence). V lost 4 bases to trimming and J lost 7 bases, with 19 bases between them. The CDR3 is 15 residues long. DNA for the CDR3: TGTGCCAGTAGTACTCACATGAACGCCCCTCTTGGCTACACCTTC. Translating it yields CASSTHMNAPLGYTF.

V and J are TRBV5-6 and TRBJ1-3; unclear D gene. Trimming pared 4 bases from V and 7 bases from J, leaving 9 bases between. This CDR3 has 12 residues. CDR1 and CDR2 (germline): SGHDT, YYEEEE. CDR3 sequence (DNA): TGTGCCAGCAGCGGAGGACGGAACACCATATATTTT. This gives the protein CASSGGRNTIYF.

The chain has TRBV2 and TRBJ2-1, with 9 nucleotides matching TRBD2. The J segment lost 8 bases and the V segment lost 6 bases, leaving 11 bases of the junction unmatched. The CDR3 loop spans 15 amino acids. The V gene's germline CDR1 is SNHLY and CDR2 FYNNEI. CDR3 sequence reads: CASRVGLARGDEQFF. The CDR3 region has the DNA TGTGCCAGCAGAGTCGGACTAGCGAGGGGCGATGAGCAGTTCTTC. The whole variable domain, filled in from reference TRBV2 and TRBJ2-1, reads EPEVTQTPSHQVTQMGQEVILRCVPISNHLYFYWYRQILGQKVEFLVSFYNNEISEKSEIFDDQFSVERPDGSNFTLKIRSTKLEDSAMYFCASRVGLARGDEQFFGPGTRLTVL.

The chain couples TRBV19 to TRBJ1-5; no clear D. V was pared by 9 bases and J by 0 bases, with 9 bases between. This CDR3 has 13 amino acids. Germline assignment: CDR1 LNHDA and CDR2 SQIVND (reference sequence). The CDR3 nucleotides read TGTGCCAGCCGAGATTATAGCAATCAGCCCCAGCATTTT. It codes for CASRDYSNQPQHF. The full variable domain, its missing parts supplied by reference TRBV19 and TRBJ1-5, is DGGITQSPKYLFRKEGQNVTLSCEQNLNHDAMYWYRQDPGQGLRLIYYSQIVNDFQKGDIAEGYSVSREKKESFPLTVTSAQKNPTAFYLCASRDYSNQPQHFGDGTRLSIL.

CDR3 loop: CASRPPGQGYTIYF. Here the CDR3 DNA reads TGTGCCAGCAGGCCCCCGGGACAGGGATACACCATATATTTT. The V gene is TRBV2, the J gene TRBJ1-3; 9 bases fit TRBD1. Germline loops: CDR1 SNHLY, CDR2 FYNNEI. The CDR3 is made up of 14 amino acids. With 6 bases clipped from V and 8 bases from J, the junction kept 8 bases outside the gene matches.

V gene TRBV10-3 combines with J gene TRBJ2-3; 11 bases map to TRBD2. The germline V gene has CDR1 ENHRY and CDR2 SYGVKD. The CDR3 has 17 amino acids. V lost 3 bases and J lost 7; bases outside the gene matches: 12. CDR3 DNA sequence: TGTGCCATCAGTGACCTCGGGAGGACTAGCGGGCTAAATACGCAGTATTTT. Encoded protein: CAISDLGRTSGLNTQYF.

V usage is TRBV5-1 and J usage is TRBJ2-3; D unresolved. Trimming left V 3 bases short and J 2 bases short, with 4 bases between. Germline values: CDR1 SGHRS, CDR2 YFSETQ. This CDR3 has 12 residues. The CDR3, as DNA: TGCGCCAGCAGCTCAAACACAGATACGCAGTATTTT. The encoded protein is CASSSNTDTQYF.

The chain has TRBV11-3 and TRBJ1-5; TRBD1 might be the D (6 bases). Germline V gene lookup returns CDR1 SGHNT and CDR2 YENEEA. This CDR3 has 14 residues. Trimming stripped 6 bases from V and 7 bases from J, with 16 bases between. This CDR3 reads CASRKPQGKQPQHF. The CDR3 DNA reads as TGTGCCAGCAGGAAACCGCAGGGGAAACAGCCCCAGCATTTT.

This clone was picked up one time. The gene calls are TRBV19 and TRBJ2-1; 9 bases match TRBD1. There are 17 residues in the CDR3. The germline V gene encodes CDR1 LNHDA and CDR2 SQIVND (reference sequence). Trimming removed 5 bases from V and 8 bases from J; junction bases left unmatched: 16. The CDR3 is CASSADRLDRGGYEQFF. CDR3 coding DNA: TGTGCCAGTAGTGCCGACCGGTTGGACAGGGGTGGTTATGAGCAGTTCTTC.

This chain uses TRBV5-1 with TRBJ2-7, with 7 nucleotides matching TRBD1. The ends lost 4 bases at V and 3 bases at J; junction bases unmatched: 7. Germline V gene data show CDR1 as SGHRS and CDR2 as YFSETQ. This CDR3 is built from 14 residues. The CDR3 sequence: CASSPDRVGYEQYF. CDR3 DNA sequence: TGCGCCAGCAGCCCCGACAGGGTTGGCTACGAGCAGTACTTC.

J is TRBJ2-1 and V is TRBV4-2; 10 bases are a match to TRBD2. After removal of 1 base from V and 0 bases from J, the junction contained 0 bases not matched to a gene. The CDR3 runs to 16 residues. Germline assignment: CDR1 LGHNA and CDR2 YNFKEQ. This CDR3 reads CASSQGTSGSYNEQFF. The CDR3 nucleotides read TGTGCCAGCAGCCAAGGGACTAGCGGCTCCTACAATGAGCAGTTCTTC.

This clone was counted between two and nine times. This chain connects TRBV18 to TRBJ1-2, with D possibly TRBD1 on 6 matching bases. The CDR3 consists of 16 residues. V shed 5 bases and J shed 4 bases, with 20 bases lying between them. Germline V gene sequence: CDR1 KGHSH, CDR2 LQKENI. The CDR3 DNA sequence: TGTGCCAGCTCAGCCTCGACAGGCCCACTTGGCTATGGCTACACCTTC. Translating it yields CASSASTGPLGYGYTF.

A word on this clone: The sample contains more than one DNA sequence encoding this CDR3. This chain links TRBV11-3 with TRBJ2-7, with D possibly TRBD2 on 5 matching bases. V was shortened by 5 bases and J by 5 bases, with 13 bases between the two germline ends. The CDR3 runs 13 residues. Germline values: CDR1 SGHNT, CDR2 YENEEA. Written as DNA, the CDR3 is TGTGCCAGCAGCACCGGGGTGGGAAACGAGCAGTACTTC. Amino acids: CASSTGVGNEQYF.

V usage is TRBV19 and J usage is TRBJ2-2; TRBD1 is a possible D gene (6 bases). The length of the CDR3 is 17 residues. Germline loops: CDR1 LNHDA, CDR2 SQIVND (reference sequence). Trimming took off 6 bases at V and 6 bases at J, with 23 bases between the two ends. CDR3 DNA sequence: TGTGCCAGTAGGTTACAGGGATCTTGGAAGGCGGCCGGGGAGCTGTTTTTT. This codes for CASRLQGSWKAAGELFF.

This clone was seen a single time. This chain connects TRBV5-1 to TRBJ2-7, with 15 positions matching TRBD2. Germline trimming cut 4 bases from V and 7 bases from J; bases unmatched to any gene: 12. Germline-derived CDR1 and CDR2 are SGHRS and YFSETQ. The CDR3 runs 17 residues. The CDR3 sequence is CASSLTGTSGGQGEQYF. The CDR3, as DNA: TGCGCCAGCAGCCTAACCGGGACTAGCGGGGGGCAGGGAGAGCAGTACTTC.

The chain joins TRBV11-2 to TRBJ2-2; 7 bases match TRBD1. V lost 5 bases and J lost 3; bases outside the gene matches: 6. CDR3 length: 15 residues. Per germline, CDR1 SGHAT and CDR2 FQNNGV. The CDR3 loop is CASSRQGSYTGELFF. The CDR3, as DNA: TGTGCCAGCAGCCGACAGGGTTCGTACACCGGGGAGCTGTTTTTT.

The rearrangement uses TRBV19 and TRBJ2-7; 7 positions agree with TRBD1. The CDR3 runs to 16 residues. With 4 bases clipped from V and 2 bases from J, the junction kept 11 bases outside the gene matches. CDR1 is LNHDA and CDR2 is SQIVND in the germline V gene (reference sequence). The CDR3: CASSTNLDRYTYEQYF. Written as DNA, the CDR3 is TGTGCCAGTAGTACGAATCTGGACAGGTACACCTACGAGCAGTACTTC. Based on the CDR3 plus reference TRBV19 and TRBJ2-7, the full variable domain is DGGITQSPKYLFRKEGQNVTLSCEQNLNHDAMYWYRQDPGQGLRLIYYSQIVNDFQKGDIAEGYSVSREKKESFPLTVTSAQKNPTAFYLCASSTNLDRYTYEQYFGPGTRLTVT.

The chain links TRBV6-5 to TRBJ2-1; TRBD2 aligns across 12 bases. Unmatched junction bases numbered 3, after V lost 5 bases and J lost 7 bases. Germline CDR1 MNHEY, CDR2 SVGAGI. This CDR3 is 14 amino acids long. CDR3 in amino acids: CASSTSGRLNEQFF. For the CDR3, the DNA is TGTGCCAGCAGTACTAGCGGGAGGTTAAATGAGCAGTTCTTC.

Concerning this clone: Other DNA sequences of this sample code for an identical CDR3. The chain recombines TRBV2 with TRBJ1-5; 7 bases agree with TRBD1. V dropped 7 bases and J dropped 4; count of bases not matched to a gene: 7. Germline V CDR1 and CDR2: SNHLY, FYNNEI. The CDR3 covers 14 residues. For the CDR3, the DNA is TGTGCCAGCACCTCCGACAGGGTAAATCAGCCCCAGCATTTT. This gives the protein CASTSDRVNQPQHF.

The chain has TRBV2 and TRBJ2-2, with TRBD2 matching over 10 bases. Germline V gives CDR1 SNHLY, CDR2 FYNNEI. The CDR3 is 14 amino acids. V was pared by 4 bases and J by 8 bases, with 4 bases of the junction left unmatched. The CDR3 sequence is CASSGGTSVGELFF. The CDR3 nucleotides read TGTGCCAGCAGTGGGGGGACTAGCGTAGGGGAGCTGTTTTTT.

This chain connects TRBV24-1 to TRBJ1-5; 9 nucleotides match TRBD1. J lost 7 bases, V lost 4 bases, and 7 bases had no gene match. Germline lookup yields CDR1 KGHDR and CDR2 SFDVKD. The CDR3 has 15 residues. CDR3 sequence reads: CATSEGGTGWQPQHF. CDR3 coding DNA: TGTGCCACCAGTGAGGGAGGGACAGGGTGGCAGCCCCAGCATTTT.